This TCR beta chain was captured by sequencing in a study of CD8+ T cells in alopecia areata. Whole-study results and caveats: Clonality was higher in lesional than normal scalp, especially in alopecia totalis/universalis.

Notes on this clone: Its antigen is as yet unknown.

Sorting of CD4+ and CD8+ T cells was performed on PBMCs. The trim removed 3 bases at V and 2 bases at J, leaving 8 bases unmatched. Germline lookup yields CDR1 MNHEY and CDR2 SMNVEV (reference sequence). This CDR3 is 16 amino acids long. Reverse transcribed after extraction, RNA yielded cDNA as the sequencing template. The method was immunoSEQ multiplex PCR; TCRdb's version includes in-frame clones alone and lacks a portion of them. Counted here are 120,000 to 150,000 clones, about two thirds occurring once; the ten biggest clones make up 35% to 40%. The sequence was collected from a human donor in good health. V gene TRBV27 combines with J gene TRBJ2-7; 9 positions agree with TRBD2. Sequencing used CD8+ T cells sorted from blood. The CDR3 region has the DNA TGTGCCAGCAGTTTCCTTAGCGGGGGAGCTCCCTACGAGCAGTACTTC. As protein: CASSFLSGGAPYEQYF.